This T cell receptor beta chain was identified in a study of blood T cells in healthy people across ages. Study-level points and caveats: Both naive CD4+ cell counts and diversity were greater in long-lived donors than in aged donors.

Next came a second PCR, run for about 6 to 12 cycles, which used a sample-barcoded 5' primer along with a J-beta primer mix. TCRdb itself ran the 5' RACE reads through MiXCR, one entry per CDR3 protein. Of nearly 800,000 distinct CDR3 sequences listed, 25% are singletons. This clonotype turned up a few times. Its matching antigen is unknown. From germline, CDR1 is MNHEY and CDR2 SVGEGT. This CDR3 has 16 amino acids. The authors isolated at least 6.5 million PBMCs per sample. These records were also assigned to another study, of T cells of mothers and their children. As that study records: Three healthy Caucasian mothers and their six children were the donors.

The V gene is TRBV6-2 or TRBV6-3, the J gene TRBJ2-5, with 7 bases fitting TRBD2. The J call is in doubt because the DNA end fits TRBJ2-1 better. Material: blood. The source of this sequence is a boy aged 5 to 17 in good health. The CDR3 here is CASTGPEREGWNEQFF. The DNA of the CDR3 is TGTGCCAGCACCGGACCGGAGCGGGAAGGGTGGAATGAGCAGTTCTTC.